This TCR beta chain derives from a study of monozygotic twins with inflammatory bowel disease. One entry per CDR3 protein, without DNA, is what TCRdb gives after re-calling the 5' RACE reads. This listing includes around 140,000 distinct CDR3 sequences. The germline gives CDR1 MNHEY, CDR2 SMNVEV (reference sequence). This CDR3 is built from 12 residues. The material sequenced was blood. This sequence joins TRBV27 and TRBJ1-6. The clonotype was recovered from a human donor with ulcerative colitis or Crohn's disease, or a healthy co-twin of an affected twin (not recorded which). The CDR3 spells CASSVTNSPLHF.